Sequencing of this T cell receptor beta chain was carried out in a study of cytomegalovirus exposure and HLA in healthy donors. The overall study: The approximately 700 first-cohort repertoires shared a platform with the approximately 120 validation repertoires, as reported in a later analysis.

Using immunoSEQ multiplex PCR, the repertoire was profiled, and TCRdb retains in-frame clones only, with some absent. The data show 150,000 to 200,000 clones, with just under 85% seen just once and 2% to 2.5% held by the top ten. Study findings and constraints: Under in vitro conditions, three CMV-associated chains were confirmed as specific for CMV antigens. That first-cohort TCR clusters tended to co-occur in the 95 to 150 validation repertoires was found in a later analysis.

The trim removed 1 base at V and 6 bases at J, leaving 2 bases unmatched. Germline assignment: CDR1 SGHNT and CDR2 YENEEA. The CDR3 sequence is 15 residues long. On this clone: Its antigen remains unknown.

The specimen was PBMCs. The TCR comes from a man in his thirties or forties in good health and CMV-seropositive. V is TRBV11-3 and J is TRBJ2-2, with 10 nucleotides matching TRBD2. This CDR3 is CASSLGLAGSGELFF. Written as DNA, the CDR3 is TGTGCCAGCAGCTTAGGACTAGCGGGCTCCGGGGAGCTGTTTTTT.